These T cell receptor beta chains were read from a single sample in a study of T cells in lung cancer brain metastases. Using immunoSEQ multiplex PCR, the repertoire was profiled, and TCRdb retains in-frame clones only, with some absent. The sample contains about 3,100 clones, about 86% of which appear only once. Sequences were obtained from tumor tissue from the primary lung tumor. These receptor sequences come from a man between 60 and 70 years old with non-small cell lung cancer. Each CDR3 is given with its conserved first and last residue. D genes are given only for firm matches. Some rows have no size entry. The others give once, few or many, or a class for an expanded clone.

. TRBJ2-3 TRBV11-1 TRBD2 TGTGCCAGCAGCCTGCTAGCGGGACCTACAGATACGCAGTATTTT CASSLLAGPTDTQYF
once TRBJ2-7 TRBV6-5 TRBD2 TGTGCCAGCAGCCCGGGACTAGCAGGATACGAGCAGTACTTC CASSPGLAGYEQYF
once TRBJ2-6 TRBV4-2 TRBD1 TGTGCCAGCACCCCACAGGGGGCTACTGGGGCCAACGTCCTGACTTTC CASTPQGATGANVLTF
. TRBJ1-2 TRBV5-4 . TGTGCCAGCAGCTTCTCCGGGGGGGACTATGGCTACACCTTC CASSFSGGDYGYTF
few TRBJ2-7 TRBV29-1 TRBD1 TGCAGCTTCTCCGGGGACAGGGTCGGCGAGCAGTACTTC CSFSGDRVGEQYF
. TRBJ2-2 TRBV5-1 TRBD2 TGCGCCAGCAGCCTATCCCCCCAAGGGGCGGGGGGGCCGATCGGGGAGCTGTTTTTT CASSLSPQGAGGPIGELFF
. TRBJ2-2 TRBV6-1 . TGTGGAAGCCGCCGGGACTCCCCGACCGGGGAGCTGTTTTTT CGSRRDSPTGELFF
. TRBJ2-7 TRBV6-4 . TGTGCCAGCAGTGACTCGTGCCGAGCCTACGAGCAGTACTTC CASSDSCRAYEQYF
. TRBJ2-7 TRBV5-6 . TGTGCCAGCAGCCTGACAGGAGCCTCCTACGAGCAGTACTTC CASSLTGASYEQYF
. TRBJ1-5 TRBV30 . TGTGCCTGGAGTACAGGTCGGCATCAGCCCCAGCATTTT CAWSTGRHQPQHF
. TRBJ2-3 TRBV2 TRBD2 TGTGCCAGCAGTGAAGCGACCTGGGGCGGGGGGGCGACAGATACGCAGTATTTT CASSEATWGGGATDTQYF
. TRBJ2-7 TRBV6-6 . TGTGCCAGCAACGCGGGGAGCTCCTACGAGCAGTACTTC CASNAGSSYEQYF
few TRBJ2-2 TRBV9 TRBD1 TGTGCCAGCCGCGCAGGGGGCACCGGGGAGCTGTTTTTT CASRAGGTGELFF
. TRBJ1-2 TRBV5-1 . TGCGCCAGCAGCTTGGAATCACCTAACTATGGCTACACCTTC CASSLESPNYGYTF
. TRBJ1-3 TRBV2 . TGTGCCAGCAGTGACAGGCACTCTGGAAACACCATATATTTT CASSDRHSGNTIYF
. TRBJ2-1 TRBV18 TRBD1 TGTGCCAGCTCATCGAGGACAGGGGGCGATGAGCAGTTCTTC CASSSRTGGDEQFF
. TRBJ1-6 TRBV6-5 . TGTGCCAGCAGGGGGGCGGGGGCCTATAATTCACCCCTCCACTTT CASRGAGAYNSPLHF
few TRBJ1-2 TRBV29-1 TRBD1 TGCAGCGGGAGGACAGGGGATCGCGGCTACACCTTC CSGRTGDRGYTF
. TRBJ2-1 TRBV10-3 TRBD1 TGTGCCACGGGACAGGGGATCGCCAATGAGCAGTTCTTC CATGQGIANEQFF
. TRBJ1-2 TRBV15 . TGTGCCACCAGCAGAGTCGTTACCGGATCGTATGGCTACACCTTC CATSRVVTGSYGYTF
. TRBJ1-6 TRBV14 . TGTGCCAGCTCGGTATATAATTCACCCCTCCACTTT CASSVYNSPLHF
. TRBJ1-5 TRBV19 . TGTGCCAGTAGTATATCGGCCGGACAGAGTAGCAATCAGCCCCAGCATTTT CASSISAGQSSNQPQHF
. TRBJ1-1 TRBV6-5 TRBD1 TGTGCCAGCAGTTACTCTCTTGGACAGGGGGCATCGAGAGCTTTCTTT CASSYSLGQGASRAFF
few TRBJ2-7 TRBV19 . TGTGCCAGTAGTATAGCGGCAGTTGGGGGCTACGAGCAGTACTTC CASSIAAVGGYEQYF
. TRBJ2-1 TRBV7-9 . TGTGCCAGCCAATCAATGGGCGGTGAGCAGTTCTTC CASQSMGGEQFF
. TRBJ1-4 TRBV4-1 . TGCGCCAGCAGCCAAGAGGGCGCATACAATGAAAAACTGTTTTTT CASSQEGAYNEKLFF
. TRBJ1-4 TRBV7-2 . TGTGCCAGCAGCTTAGCGCGGACAACTAATGAAAAACTGTTTTTT CASSLARTTNEKLFF
. TRBJ1-2 TRBV9 . TGTGCCAGCAGCGTAGGAGGAGGGAGTAACTATAGCTACACCTTC CASSVGGGSNYSYTF
once TRBJ2-3 TRBV19 . TGTGCCAGTACCCCAGGGGCGGGGGGCACAGATACGCAGTATTTT CASTPGAGGTDTQYF
few TRBJ1-4 TRBV28 . TGTGCCAGCACCCCGGGGTCCCGTAATGAAAAACTGTTTTTT CASTPGSRNEKLFF
few TRBJ2-6 TRBV19 . TGTCGGGGCGGTGGGGCCAACGTCCTGACTTTC CRGGGANVLTF
. TRBJ2-3 TRBV10-2 . TGCGCCAGCAGTTCTCTCGAACAGGGATCAGTGGACACAGATACGCAGTATTTT CASSSLEQGSVDTDTQYF
. TRBJ2-5 TRBV18 TRBD2 TGTGCCAGCTCACCCCGGACTAGCGGGGGGTCCAAAGAGACCCAGTACTTC CASSPRTSGGSKETQYF
. TRBJ1-3 TRBV2 . TGTGCCAGCAGTGCCAAGGGATATAGTGGAAACACCATATATTTT CASSAKGYSGNTIYF
. TRBJ1-1 TRBV5-8 . TGTGCCAGCAGCTTGGTCGCCGGGACTTTGGGATTGGACACTGAAGCTTTCTTT CASSLVAGTLGLDTEAFF
few TRBJ2-1 TRBV5-1 TRBD1 TGCGCCAGCAGCTTGAACGGACAGGGGGCTGGCAATGAGCAGTTCTTC CASSLNGQGAGNEQFF
. TRBJ2-3 TRBV4-1 . TGCGCCAGCAGCCAAGTTCCATCCCTCGCAGATACGCAGTATTTT CASSQVPSLADTQYF
. TRBJ2-7 TRBV2 TRBD2 TGTGCCAGCAGGAAGACTAGCAACTCCTACGAGCAGTACTTC CASRKTSNSYEQYF
. TRBJ1-1 TRBV6-1 . TGTGCCAGCACCTACAATGAGCCGAACACTGAAGCTTTCTTT CASTYNEPNTEAFF